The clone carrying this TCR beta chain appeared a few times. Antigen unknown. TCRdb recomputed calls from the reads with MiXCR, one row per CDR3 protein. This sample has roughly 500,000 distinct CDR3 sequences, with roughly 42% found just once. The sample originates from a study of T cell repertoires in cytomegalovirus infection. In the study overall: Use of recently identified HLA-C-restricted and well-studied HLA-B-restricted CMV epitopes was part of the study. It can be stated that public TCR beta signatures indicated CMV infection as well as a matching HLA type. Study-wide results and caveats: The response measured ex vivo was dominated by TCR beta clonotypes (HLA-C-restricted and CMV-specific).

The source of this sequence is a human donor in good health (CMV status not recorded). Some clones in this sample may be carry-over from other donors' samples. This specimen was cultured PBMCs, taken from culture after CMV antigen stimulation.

CDR3 protein: CASAQIRRQRYNEQFF. CDR3 nucleotide sequence: TGTGCCAGCGCACAGATCAGGCGACAACGATACAATGAGCAGTTCTTC. The chain carries TRBV7-4 and TRBJ2-1; no reliable D call. V gave up 8 bases and J gave up 4 bases, with 21 bases separating them. CDR3 size: 16 residues. CDR1 and CDR2 from the germline V gene are SGHVT and SQSDAQ. The whole variable domain, remainder taken from reference TRBV7-4 and TRBJ2-1, is GAGVSQSPRYKVAKRGRDVALRCDSISGHVTLYWYRQTLGQGSEVLTYSQSDAQRDKSGRPSGRFSAERPERSVSTLKIQRTEQGDSAVYLCASAQIRRQRYNEQFFGPGTRLTVL.